The clone carrying this T cell receptor beta chain was detected a few times. Its antigen is currently unknown. This record belongs to a study of blood T cells in healthy people across ages. Overall study: Using template switching, researchers captured about one barcoded beta molecule for each two T cells. Whole-study findings and limits: Significant beta diversity loss was already apparent by age about 39, declining roughly linearly.

Primed by a sample-barcoded 5' primer and a J-beta primer mix, a second PCR proceeded for roughly 6 to 12 cycles. TCRdb re-called the 5' RACE reads with MiXCR, one entry per CDR3 protein. The data show about 1.8 million distinct CDR3 sequences, 40% to 55% seen once. CDR3 size: 17 residues. The germline CDR1 and CDR2 sequences are KGHSH and LQKENI. The material sequenced was blood. The sequence came from a woman in her thirties or forties in good health. This chain links TRBV18 with TRBJ2-5; D is ambiguous. The DNA end is a closer match to TRBJ2-7, so the J assignment may be wrong. The DNA for the CDR3 is TGTGCCAGCTCACCACCGATTATAACATCGTGGGAATCCGAGCAGTACTTC. This encodes CASSPPIITSWESEQYF.